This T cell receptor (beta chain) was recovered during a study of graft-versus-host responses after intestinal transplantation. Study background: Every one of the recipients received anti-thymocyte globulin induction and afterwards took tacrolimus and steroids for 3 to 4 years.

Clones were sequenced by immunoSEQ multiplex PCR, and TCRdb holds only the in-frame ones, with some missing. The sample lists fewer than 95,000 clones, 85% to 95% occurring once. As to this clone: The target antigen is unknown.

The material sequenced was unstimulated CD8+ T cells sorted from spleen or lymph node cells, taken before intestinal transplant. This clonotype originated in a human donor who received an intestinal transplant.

In nucleotides, the CDR3 is TGTGCCAGTAGTATGGGGACAGGGCCCTACGAGCAGTACTTC. Translating it yields CASSMGTGPYEQYF. The chain recombines TRBV19 with TRBJ2-7; 9 bases agree with TRBD1. CDR1 and CDR2 (germline): LNHDA, SQIVND (reference sequence). This CDR3 has 14 residues. V trimming: 3 bases; J trimming: 2 bases; junction bases outside the gene matches: 2.